This T cell receptor (beta chain) was sequenced for a study of T-cell memory formation after mild COVID-19. TCRdb reprocessed the 5' RACE reads with MiXCR, giving one entry per CDR3 protein. The sample shows about 82,000 distinct CDR3 sequences, 9.5% to 15% of them seen only once. Regarding the study as a whole: Clones that shrank (day 15 to 85) were balanced CD4/CD8, whereas later expanders leaned CD4+.

This clonotype was recorded a few times. Its target is not known. This CDR3 has 16 amino acids. Germline V lookup: CDR1 SGHTA, CDR2 FQGNSA. The V and J ends lost 4 bases and 5 bases respectively, with 18 bases between them. The sequencing input was PBMCs or a T cell subset sorted from them (not recorded which). The V call is TRBV7-2, the J call TRBJ1-5, with D possibly matching TRBD1 (5 bases). The receptor comes from a man younger than 30 who had mild COVID-19 (a few samples of this study predate the infection). Cell type and time point are not known. The CDR3 protein is CASSSIGQGVDQPQHF. The CDR3 region has the DNA TGTGCCAGCAGCTCTATCGGGCAGGGAGTAGATCAGCCCCAGCATTTT. Complete variable domain (other parts from reference TRBV7-2 and TRBJ1-5): GAGVSQSPSNKVTEKGKDVELRCDPISGHTALYWYRQSLGQGLEFLIYFQGNSAPDKSGLPSDRFSAERTGGSVSTLTIQRTQQEDSAVYLCASSSIGQGVDQPQHFGDGTRLSIL.